What follows describes a single T cell receptor (beta chain). Authors' data handling: Using reference gene primer amplification, nucleated cell counts were estimated. The protocol was immunoSEQ multiplex PCR, while the TCRdb copy is restricted to in-frame clones and leaves out a portion. D and trimming were read from the DNA, whereas the V and J calls and clone size are those reported in that table. The sample has more than 100,000 clones, 90% seen once. The CDR3 sequence is 16 residues long. The germline V and J ends were trimmed by 0 bases and 2 bases, with 12 bases remaining between them. From germline, CDR1 is SGHTS and CDR2 YDEGEE. These data originate in a study of blood T cell repertoires in COVID-19. Study as a whole: T cells, B-cell-depleted T cells, or PBMCs provided the cDNA or gDNA that served as material.

Seattle patients were enrolled while actively infected and followed longitudinally. The sequence was obtained from an older woman with COVID-19, enrolled during active disease. The sequencing input was peripheral blood. The V gene is TRBV5-8, the J gene TRBJ1-5; possible D gene TRBD1, 5 bases. The CDR3 here is CASSLARGLGNQPQHF. In DNA form, the CDR3 reads TGTGCCAGCAGCTTGGCCCGGGGACTCGGCAATCAGCCCCAGCATTTT.